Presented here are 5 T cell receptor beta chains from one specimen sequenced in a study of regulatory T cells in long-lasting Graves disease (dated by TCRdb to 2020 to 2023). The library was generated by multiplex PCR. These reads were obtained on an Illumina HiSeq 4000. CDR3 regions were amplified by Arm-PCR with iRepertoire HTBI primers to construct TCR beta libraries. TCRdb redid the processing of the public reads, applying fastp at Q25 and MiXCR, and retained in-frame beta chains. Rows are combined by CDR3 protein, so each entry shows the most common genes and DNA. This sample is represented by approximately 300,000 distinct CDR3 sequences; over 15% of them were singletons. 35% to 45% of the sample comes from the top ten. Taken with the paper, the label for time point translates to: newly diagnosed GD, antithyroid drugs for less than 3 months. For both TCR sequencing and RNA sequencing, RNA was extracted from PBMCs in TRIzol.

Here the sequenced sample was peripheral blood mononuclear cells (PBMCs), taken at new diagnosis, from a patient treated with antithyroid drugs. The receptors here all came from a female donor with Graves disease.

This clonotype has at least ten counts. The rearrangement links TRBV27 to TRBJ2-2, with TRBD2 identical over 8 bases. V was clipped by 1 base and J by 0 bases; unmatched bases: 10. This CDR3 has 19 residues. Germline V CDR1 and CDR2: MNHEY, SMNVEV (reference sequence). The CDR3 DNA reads TGTGCCAGCAGTTTATATGGGGATAGCGGGATCTCGAACACCGGGGAGCTGTTTTTT. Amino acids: CASSLYGDSGISNTGELFF.

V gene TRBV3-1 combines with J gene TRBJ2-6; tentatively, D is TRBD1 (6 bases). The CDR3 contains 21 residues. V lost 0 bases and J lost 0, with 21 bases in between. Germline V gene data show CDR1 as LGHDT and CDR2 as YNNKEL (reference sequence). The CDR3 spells CASSQEDWTEKIISGANVLTF. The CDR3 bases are TGTGCCAGCAGCCAAGAGGATTGGACAGAAAAAATCATCTCTGGGGCCAACGTCCTGACTTTC.

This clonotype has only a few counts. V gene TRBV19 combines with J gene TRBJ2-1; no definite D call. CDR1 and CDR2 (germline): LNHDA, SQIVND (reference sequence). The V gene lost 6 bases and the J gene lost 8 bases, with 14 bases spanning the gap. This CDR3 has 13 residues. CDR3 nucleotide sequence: TGTGCCAGTAGCTCTATTAGGGTCTATGAGCAGTTCTTC. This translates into CASSSIRVYEQFF. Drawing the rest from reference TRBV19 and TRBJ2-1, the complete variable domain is DGGITQSPKYLFRKEGQNVTLSCEQNLNHDAMYWYRQDPGQGLRLIYYSQIVNDFQKGDIAEGYSVSREKKESFPLTVTSAQKNPTAFYLCASSSIRVYEQFFGPGTRLTVL.

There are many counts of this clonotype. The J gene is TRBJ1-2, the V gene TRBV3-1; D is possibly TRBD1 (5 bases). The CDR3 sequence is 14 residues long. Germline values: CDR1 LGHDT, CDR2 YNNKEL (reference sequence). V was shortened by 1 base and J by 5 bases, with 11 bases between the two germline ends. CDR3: CASSQVEGTYGYTF. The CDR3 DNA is TGTGCCAGCAGCCAAGTCGAGGGGACGTATGGCTACACCTTC.

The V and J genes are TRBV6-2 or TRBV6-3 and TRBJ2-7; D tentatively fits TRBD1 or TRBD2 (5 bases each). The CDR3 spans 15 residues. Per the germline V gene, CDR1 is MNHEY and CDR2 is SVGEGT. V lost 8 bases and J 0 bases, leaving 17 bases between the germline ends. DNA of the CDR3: TGTGCCAGCTCGTACCCGGGACCCCGCTCCTACGAGCAGTACTTC. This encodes CASSYPGPRSYEQYF.